The subject of this entry is one T cell receptor beta chain. The data stem from a study of blood T cell repertoires in COVID-19. Study summary: PBMCs, B-cell-depleted T cells, or T cells were the source of the cDNA or gDNA that made up the material.

V was shortened by 4 bases and J by 6 bases, with 13 bases between the two germline ends. The CDR3 is 14 amino acids. From germline, CDR1 is SGDLS and CDR2 YYNGEE. Sequencing used immunoSEQ multiplex PCR; TCRdb keeps in-frame clones, though not all of them. The sample lists 300,000 to 400,000 clones; roughly 90% were seen once. The receptor was derived from a woman aged 60-75 years with COVID-19, enrolled during active disease. The sample taken for sequencing was peripheral blood. The chain carries TRBV9 and TRBJ1-4; D remains unclear. The CDR3 region is CASSPRGTYEKLFF. The CDR3 bases are TGTGCCAGCAGCCCACGGGGAACCTATGAAAAACTGTTTTTT.